The 13 T cell receptor beta chains below come from one sample, sequenced in a study of blood T cell repertoires in COVID-19. The table came from immunoSEQ multiplex PCR; TCRdb's copy has only in-frame clones and leaves some out. The sample lists 90,000 to 120,000 clones; about 88% were seen once. The material sequenced was peripheral blood. These receptors all stem from a human donor in a cohort sampled during active COVID-19.

The rearrangement links TRBV7-2 to TRBJ2-5, with 10 bases lining up with TRBD2. V trimming: 3 bases; J trimming: 4 bases; junction bases outside the gene matches: 8. CDR1 and CDR2 from the germline V gene are SGHTA and FQGNSA. This CDR3 is 16 amino acids long. For the CDR3, the DNA is TGTGCCAGCAGCTTTCAGCGGGGGGGCGGCGGAGAGACCCAGTACTTC. This gives the protein CASSFQRGGGGETQYF. Using reference TRBV7-2 and TRBJ2-5 for the parts outside the CDR3, the full variable domain is GAGVSQSPSNKVTEKGKDVELRCDPISGHTALYWYRQSLGQGLEFLIYFQGNSAPDKSGLPSDRFSAERTGGSVSTLTIQRTQQEDSAVYLCASSFQRGGGGETQYFGPGTRLLVL.

This clone was seen just once. V usage is TRBV28 and J usage is TRBJ1-2, with 8 bases aligning to TRBD1. The germline V gene has CDR1 MDHEN and CDR2 SYDVKM. V shed 6 bases, J shed 8 bases, and the junction held 11 bases outside the gene matches. The CDR3 loop spans 14 amino acids. The CDR3 region is CASRSPGQGPGYTF. The CDR3 coding sequence is TGTGCCAGCAGGAGCCCCGGACAGGGCCCGGGCTACACCTTC.

The V gene is TRBV13, the J gene TRBJ1-1; D ambiguous. This CDR3 spans 18 amino acids. V lost 3 bases and J 0 bases, leaving 20 bases between the germline ends. Germline CDR1 PRHDT, CDR2 FYEKMQ (reference sequence). DNA for the CDR3: TGTGCCAGCAGCTTGGGAGGGTCCCCTCGAGAGCTGAACACTGAAGCTTTCTTT. Protein sequence: CASSLGGSPRELNTEAFF.

This sequence joins TRBV10-3 and TRBJ1-6, with 8 bases lining up with TRBD1. The J segment lost 7 bases and the V segment lost 4 bases, leaving 3 bases of the junction unmatched. The CDR3 consists of 14 residues. CDR1 is ENHRY, CDR2 SYGVKD, per germline. DNA for the CDR3: TGTGCCATCAGTGCCGGGACAGGAAATTCACCCCTCCACTTT. This sequence encodes CAISAGTGNSPLHF.

J is TRBJ2-1 and V is TRBV10-1, with unresolved D. CDR3 length: 15 amino acids. V shed 0 bases and J shed 0 bases, with 6 bases lying between them. Per germline, CDR1 WNHNN and CDR2 SYGVQD (reference sequence). Here the CDR3 DNA reads TGCGCCAGCAGTGAGTCGGGCTCCTCCTACAATGAGCAGTTCTTC. The encoded protein is CASSESGSSYNEQFF.

The rearrangement joins TRBV5-1 to TRBJ2-5, with 8 bases identical to TRBD1. In germline, CDR1 is SGHRS, CDR2 YFSETQ. J was trimmed by 5 bases and V by 6 bases; bases with no gene match: 9. CDR3 length: 14 residues. The CDR3 nucleotides read TGCGCCAGCAACCCGGGACAGGCTTGGGAGACCCAGTACTTC. This translates into CASNPGQAWETQYF. The variable domain in full, completed from reference TRBV5-1 and TRBJ2-5, reads KAGVTQTPRYLIKTRGQQVTLSCSPISGHRSVSWYQQTPGQGLQFLFEYFSETQRNKGNFPGRFSGRQFSNSRSEMNVSTLELGDSALYLCASNPGQAWETQYFGPGTRLLVL.

This clone was recorded a few times. This chain uses TRBV19 with TRBJ2-7; TRBD1 is a possible D gene (6 bases). CDR1 LNHDA and CDR2 SQIVND come from the germline V gene (reference sequence). The CDR3 is 14 amino acids. The V gene lost 8 bases and the J gene lost 1 base, with 15 bases spanning the gap. CDR3: CASATGMASYEQYF. As DNA, the CDR3 is TGTGCCAGTGCAACAGGGATGGCGTCCTACGAGCAGTACTTC.

The chain's CDR3 is CASSQGPGDTDTQYF. The DNA for the CDR3 is TGTGCCAGCAGCCAAGGGCCCGGGGACACAGATACGCAGTATTTT. The V call is TRBV3-1 (or the pseudogene TRBV3-2), the J call TRBJ2-3; D may be TRBD2 (5 bases). V was shortened by 1 base and J by 2 bases, with 10 bases between the two germline ends. The CDR3 is 15 amino acids. Germline CDR1 LGHDT, CDR2 YNNKEL (reference sequence).

The rearrangement uses TRBV5-6 and TRBJ1-3, with TRBD1 matching over 8 bases. The CDR3 runs to 15 residues. Per germline, CDR1 SGHDT and CDR2 YYEEEE. After removal of 4 bases from V and 8 bases from J, the junction contained 11 bases not matched to a gene. CDR3 in amino acids: CASSLRTGSEDTIYF. The DNA of the CDR3 is TGTGCCAGCAGCCTACGGACAGGGTCAGAGGACACCATATATTTT.

The chain uses TRBV5-5 and TRBJ1-4, with TRBD1 identical over 9 bases. The germline gives CDR1 SGHKS, CDR2 YYEKEE (reference sequence). The V gene end was trimmed by 7 bases and the J gene end by 8 bases; junction bases not matched to a gene: 9. The length of the CDR3 is 14 residues. The CDR3 DNA reads as TGTGCCAGCGGGCCCGGGACAGGGAGGGAAAAACTGTTTTTT. Residues: CASGPGTGREKLFF.

This chain joins TRBV2 and TRBJ2-7; the match to TRBD2 covers 11 bases. Germline assignment: CDR1 SNHLY and CDR2 FYNNEI. This CDR3 has 18 amino acids. The ends lost 4 bases at V and 4 bases at J; junction bases unmatched: 15. The DNA for the CDR3 is TGTGCCAGCAGTGTTGGTAGCGGGAGGGCCACCAAGTCTTACGAGCAGTACTTC. Its translation is CASSVGSGRATKSYEQYF.

This rearrangement joins TRBV9 to TRBJ1-1, with TRBD1 identical over 10 bases. Germline V CDR1 and CDR2: SGDLS, YYNGEE. Trimming took 0 bases from V and 5 from J; bases not matched to a gene: 4. The CDR3 consists of 15 residues. The CDR3 DNA reads TGTGCCAGCAGCGTAGCAGGACAGGGGGGGACTGAAGCTTTCTTT. Translated, it gives CASSVAGQGGTEAFF.

The chain recombines TRBV2 with TRBJ2-5; TRBD2 aligns across 11 bases. Germline V gene data show CDR1 as SNHLY and CDR2 as FYNNEI. The CDR3 extends over 15 amino acids. The V gene end was trimmed by 6 bases and the J gene end by 2 bases; junction bases not matched to a gene: 5. Here the CDR3 DNA reads TGTGCCAGCAGCGCACTAGCGGGGGCTCAAGAGACCCAGTACTTC. Protein product: CASSALAGAQETQYF.